The 2 T cell receptor beta chains presented below share a single source sample, sequenced in a study of blood T cell repertoires in COVID-19 (TCRdb year 2020). The receptor library was made with the immunoSEQ multiplex PCR assay. TCRdb obtained this table from immuneACCESS and retained in-frame rearrangements with V and J assigned. These tables miss some clones; where compared with another copy, unresolved V genes account for less than half of the shortfall, and the remainder is unexplained. The sample table records fewer than 35,000 clones; approximately 92% of these occur just once. 25% to 35% of the sample is held by the ten biggest clonotypes. The specimen was peripheral blood. The receptors shown here come from a man at least 80 years old with acute or convalescent COVID-19.

The chain joins TRBV5-1 to TRBJ2-7; D is uncertain. The CDR3 covers 13 residues. In germline, CDR1 is SGHRS, CDR2 YFSETQ. Trimming removed 0 bases from V and 0 bases from J, with 4 bases in between. CDR3 sequence (DNA): TGCGCCAGCAGCTTGGACGGCTCCTACGAGCAGTACTTC. It is translated as CASSLDGSYEQYF. Looking up the rest from reference TRBV5-1 and TRBJ2-7 gives the full variable domain: KAGVTQTPRYLIKTRGQQVTLSCSPISGHRSVSWYQQTPGQGLQFLFEYFSETQRNKGNFPGRFSGRQFSNSRSEMNVSTLELGDSALYLCASSLDGSYEQYFGPGTRLTVT.

The chain uses TRBV18 and TRBJ1-2; 7 bases are a match to TRBD1. V was clipped by 6 bases and J by 6 bases; unmatched bases: 19. The CDR3 is 17 residues long. Per germline, CDR1 KGHSH and CDR2 LQKENI. In nucleotides, the CDR3 is TGTGCCAGCTCCCCCCGGACAGGAAGACAAGGTAGCCATGGCTACACCTTC. Encoded protein: CASSPRTGRQGSHGYTF.